The text below deals with one TCR beta chain. Its antigen is not identified. The method was immunoSEQ multiplex PCR; TCRdb's version includes in-frame clones alone and lacks a portion of them. Of about 87,000 clones listed, approximately 82% are singletons. The CDR3 has 14 amino acids. Unmatched junction bases numbered 3, after V lost 5 bases and J lost 4 bases. The germline CDR1 and CDR2 sequences are SEHNR and FQNEAQ (reference sequence). This record belongs to a study of Ad26.COV2.S vaccination and SARS-CoV-2 variants. Study-level findings and limits: Placebo recipients trailed vaccine recipients in spike-specific TCR breadth.

The sequencing used peripheral blood, collected after recovery from COVID-19. The TCR originated in a human donor who had recovered from COVID-19. This chain links TRBV7-9 with TRBJ2-5, with 11 positions matching TRBD2. The CDR3 loop is CASSATSGRETQYF. The CDR3 DNA is TGTGCCAGCAGCGCTACTAGCGGGAGAGAGACCCAGTACTTC. Full variable domain (missing parts from reference TRBV7-9 and TRBJ2-5): DTGVSQNPRHKITKRGQNVTFRCDPISEHNRLYWYRQTLGQGPEFLTYFQNEAQLEKSRLLSDRFSAERPKGSFSTLEIQRTEQGDSAMYLCASSATSGRETQYFGPGTRLLVL.